These T cell receptor beta chains were read from a single sample in a study of T-cell memory formation after mild COVID-19. A single record per CDR3 protein comes from TCRdb applying MiXCR to the 5' RACE reads. The sample lists some 600,000 distinct CDR3 sequences; roughly 17% were seen once. Sequencing was performed on PBMCs or a T cell subset sorted from them (not recorded which). These receptors were collected from an adult woman who had mild COVID-19 (a few samples of this study predate the infection). Cell type and time point are not known. Each CDR3 is given with its conserved first and last residue. D genes are given only for firm matches. Not all rows give a size; the values are once, few, many and, for expanded clones, a class.

CASSLGSQGGFHF,TGTGCCAGCAGCTTAGGATCACAGGGCGGGTTCCACTTT,-,TRBV7-2,13,TRBJ1-6,-
CASSTGNPYEQYF,TGTGCCAGCAGCACCGGGAACCCCTACGAGCAGTACTTC,-,TRBV7-6,13,TRBJ2-7,-
CASSRASGKRNEQFF,TGTGCCAGCAGCCGAGCTAGCGGGAAGAGAAATGAGCAGTTCTTC,few,TRBV3-1,15,TRBJ2-1,TRBD2
CASSLDGWFTFF,TGTGCCAGCAGCTTAGATGGGTGGTTTACTTTCTTT,few,TRBV5-5,12,TRBJ1-1,-
CSARDKNRENTGELFF,TGCAGTGCTAGAGATAAGAACAGGGAGAACACCGGGGAGCTGTTTTTT,few,TRBV20-1,16,TRBJ2-2,-
CASSGAGYPNNEQFF,TGTGCCAGCAGTGGGGCGGGCTACCCGAACAATGAGCAGTTCTTC,few,TRBV12-3/TRBV12-4,15,TRBJ2-1,-
CASSKGVTGLAGPYSYNEQFF,TGTGCCAGCAGCAAAGGGGTAACGGGACTAGCGGGACCTTACTCCTACAATGAGCAGTTCTTC,-,TRBV21-1,21,TRBJ2-1,-
CATQGLDQETQYF,TGTGCCACGCAGGGACTAGACCAAGAGACCCAGTACTTC,-,TRBV24-1,13,TRBJ2-5,TRBD2
CASSPPPSHTQYF,TGTGCCAGCAGCCCCCCTCCCTCCCATACGCAGTATTTT,many,TRBV7-9,13,TRBJ2-3,-
CASSQGVRYYEQYF,TGTGCCAGCAGCCAAGGGGTCCGATACTACGAGCAGTACTTC,-,TRBV3-1,14,TRBJ2-7,-
CASIDRDDATQYF,TGTGCCAGCATTGACAGGGACGACGCGACCCAGTACTTC,-,TRBV6-6,13,TRBJ2-5,TRBD1
CASSPGTGARETQYF,TGTGCCAGCAGTCCCGGGACTGGAGCCCGGGAGACCCAGTACTTC,few,TRBV2,15,TRBJ2-5,-
CASSHFLKRIMAYNEQFF,TGTGCCAGCAGCCATTTTCTTAAGCGGATTATGGCCTACAATGAGCAGTTCTTC,few,TRBV3-2,18,TRBJ2-1,-
CSVELDRGQTGELFF,TGCAGCGTTGAACTCGACAGGGGGCAGACCGGGGAGCTGTTTTTT,-,TRBV29-1,15,TRBJ2-2,TRBD1
CASSVARARGTGVFDEQFF,TGTGCCAGCAGCGTAGCAAGGGCTCGCGGGACAGGGGTTTTCGATGAGCAGTTCTTC,-,TRBV9,19,TRBJ2-1,TRBD1
CASSQGAGRSSYNEQFF,TGCGCCAGCAGCCAAGGAGCGGGACGGAGCTCCTACAATGAGCAGTTCTTC,-,TRBV4-1,17,TRBJ2-1,TRBD2
CASSTGQSHEQFF,TGTGCCAGCAGCACTGGACAGTCCCATGAGCAGTTCTTC,few,TRBV7-9,13,TRBJ2-1,-
CASSLGPMLGLLGEMFF,TGTGCCAGCAGCTTAGGGCCCATGTTGGGACTCCTGGGGGAGATGTTTTTT,-,TRBV7-6,17,TRBJ2-2,-
CAIRQGDNYGYTF,TGTGCCATCAGACAGGGAGACAACTATGGCTACACCTTC,-,TRBV10-3,13,TRBJ1-2,-
CASSQDFGSGELFF,TGCGCCAGCAGCCAAGATTTCGGGTCCGGGGAGCTGTTTTTT,-,TRBV4-1,14,TRBJ2-2,-
CATSRSGGGNQPQHF,TGTGCCACCAGCAGGTCAGGGGGCGGCAATCAGCCCCAGCATTTT,-,TRBV15,15,TRBJ1-5,TRBD1
CATKGDSAEAFF,TGCGCCACCAAAGGGGATTCGGCTGAAGCTTTCTTT,few,TRBV5-1,12,TRBJ1-1,-
CASRYSLGTEAFF,TGTGCCAGCAGATATTCCTTAGGGACTGAAGCTTTCTTT,-,TRBV5-6,13,TRBJ1-1,-
CASSASGDTDTQYF,TGTGCCAGCAGTGCTAGCGGGGACACAGATACGCAGTATTTT,many,TRBV6-4,14,TRBJ2-3,TRBD2
CASKDRVLSYEQYF,TGTGCCAGCAAGGACAGAGTTCTCTCCTACGAGCAGTACTTC,-,TRBV6-6,14,TRBJ2-7,-
CASSHVHEKLFF,TGTGCCAGCAGCCATGTTCACGAAAAACTGTTTTTT,-,TRBV14,12,TRBJ1-4,-
CSARPYTSTTGGNVNSPLHF,TGCAGTGCTAGACCCTACACCTCGACCACAGGGGGCAACGTCAATTCACCCCTCCACTTT,many,TRBV20-1,20,TRBJ1-6,TRBD1
CASSLSRGFGQPQHF,TGCGCCAGCAGCTTGAGCAGGGGGTTTGGTCAGCCCCAGCATTTT,-,TRBV5-1,15,TRBJ1-5,TRBD1
CASRKRGSSYEQYF,TGTGCCAGCCGTAAAAGGGGGAGCTCCTACGAGCAGTACTTC,-,TRBV27,14,TRBJ2-7,-
CASSWGGRVNTEAFF,TGTGCCAGCAGTTGGGGGGGCAGGGTGAACACTGAAGCTTTCTTT,few,TRBV12-3/TRBV12-4,15,TRBJ1-1,-
CASSLSIAGGQETQYF,TGTGCCAGCAGCTTATCAATAGCGGGAGGGCAAGAGACCCAGTACTTC,-,TRBV11-2,16,TRBJ2-5,TRBD2
CASSYSSQGGAWSETQYF,TGTGCCAGCAGTTACAGTTCGCAAGGGGGCGCGTGGTCAGAGACCCAGTACTTC,-,TRBV6-5,18,TRBJ2-5,TRBD1
CSVARRLNTEAFF,TGCAGCGTTGCACGCAGGTTGAACACTGAAGCTTTCTTT,few,TRBV29-1,13,TRBJ1-1,-
CSVVKGWGTGAYEQYF,TGCAGCGTGGTGAAGGGGTGGGGGACCGGGGCCTACGAGCAGTACTTC,many,TRBV29-1,16,TRBJ2-7,-
CASSSGGQEPYEQYF,TGTGCCAGCAGCTCCGGGGGACAGGAACCCTACGAGCAGTACTTC,-,TRBV7-3,15,TRBJ2-7,TRBD1
CASSYRPSGGQYYEQYF,TGTGCCAGCAGTTACCGGCCTAGCGGGGGACAATACTACGAGCAGTACTTC,-,TRBV6-5,17,TRBJ2-7,TRBD2
CASSGSAVSTDTQYF,TGTGCCAGTAGTGGGTCTGCGGTTAGCACAGATACGCAGTATTTT,-,TRBV19,15,TRBJ2-3,-
CASSPVAGDFSDTQYF,TGTGCCAGCAGCCCCGTAGCGGGAGATTTCTCTGATACGCAGTATTTT,-,TRBV5-6,16,TRBJ2-3,TRBD2
CASSSAGILYGYTF,TGTGCCAGCAGTAGTGCAGGTATCCTCTATGGCTACACCTTC,-,TRBV6-5,14,TRBJ1-2,-
CASSPSGNRQYF,TGCGCCAGCTCCCCCTCGGGTAATCGGCAGTACTTC,-,TRBV5-1,12,TRBJ2-7,-
CASSLVGLANNEQFF,TGTGCCAGCAGCTTAGTAGGGCTAGCGAACAATGAGCAGTTCTTC,few,TRBV7-2,15,TRBJ2-1,-
CASSLPQAGDGELFF,TGTGCCAGCAGTTTACCCCAGGCGGGGGACGGGGAGCTGTTTTTT,-,TRBV27,15,TRBJ2-2,TRBD2
CASSQAAGFEAFF,TGCGCCAGCAGCCAAGCGGCCGGCTTTGAAGCTTTCTTT,-,TRBV4-1,13,TRBJ1-1,-
CASSYQDGGNGPQHF,TGTGCCAGCAGTTATCAGGACGGGGGGAATGGGCCCCAGCATTTT,-,TRBV6-2/TRBV6-3,15,TRBJ1-5,-
CASSPPLGASGRRETQYF,TGTGCCAGCTCACCACCCTTGGGGGCTAGCGGGAGAAGAGAGACCCAGTACTTC,few,TRBV18,18,TRBJ2-5,TRBD2
CATSLGHYEQYF,TGTGCCACCAGCTTGGGACACTACGAGCAGTACTTC,-,TRBV15,12,TRBJ2-7,-
CASSPGADEAFF,TGTGCCAGCAGTCCGGGGGCGGATGAAGCTTTCTTT,few,TRBV6-6,12,TRBJ1-1,-
CASSRGMGGTGELFF,TGCGCCAGCAGCCGAGGAATGGGGGGCACCGGGGAGCTGTTTTTT,-,TRBV4-1,15,TRBJ2-2,-
CASSLGRGHVGYTF,TGTGCCAGCAGTTTGGGCAGGGGGCATGTTGGCTACACCTTC,few,TRBV12-3/TRBV12-4,14,TRBJ1-2,TRBD1
CASSQGGHQPQHF,TGCGCCAGCAGCCAGGGGGGGCATCAGCCCCAGCATTTT,few,TRBV5-1,13,TRBJ1-5,TRBD1
CASSQDSDLNQPQHF,TGTGCCAGCAGCCAAGATAGTGACCTCAATCAGCCCCAGCATTTT,-,TRBV4-2,15,TRBJ1-5,-
CASSLGIGLAYNEQFF,TGTGCCAGCAGCTTAGGTATAGGACTAGCCTACAATGAGCAGTTCTTC,-,TRBV7-9,16,TRBJ2-1,TRBD2
CASSPMRRDPRRETQYF,TGTGCCAGCAGCCCGATGCGGCGGGACCCGAGAAGAGAGACCCAGTACTTC,-,TRBV7-9,17,TRBJ2-5,-
CASSHSGTRSSYEQYF,TGTGCCAGCAGCCACTCCGGGACCCGGAGCTCCTACGAGCAGTACTTC,few,TRBV4-2,16,TRBJ2-7,-